Below, 18 T cell receptor beta chains from the same sample are listed, as sequenced in a study of shared T cell receptors in the human thymus. Some clones are missing from TCRdb's copy, which holds only in-frame ones; the method was immunoSEQ multiplex PCR. Seen here are approximately 490,000 clones, 78% observed once, and the top ten hold roughly 0.013%. In addition, the sample was reused for a study of human thymus T cells.

The sequenced sample was thymocytes. The receptor source for this set is a boy in the first two years of life with a congenital heart defect.

This chain links TRBV4-1 with TRBJ2-3; 8 bases fit TRBD2. V trimming: 0 bases; J trimming: 4 bases; junction bases outside the gene matches: 6. The CDR3 length is 16 residues. CDR1 and CDR2 (germline): MGHRA, YSYEKL. The CDR3 is CASSQDPSGSADTQYF. DNA of the CDR3: TGCGCCAGCAGCCAAGACCCCAGCGGGAGTGCAGATACGCAGTATTTT.

V gene TRBV7-9 combines with J gene TRBJ2-5; a weak D match, TRBD2 (5 bases). The CDR3 loop spans 15 amino acids. Trimming shortened V by 1 base and J by 5 bases, and 14 bases separated the two germline ends. Germline lookup yields CDR1 SEHNR and CDR2 FQNEAQ (reference sequence). CDR3 sequence reads: CASSLGGKGIETQYF. The CDR3 DNA reads TGTGCCAGCAGCTTAGGAGGGAAGGGAATCGAGACCCAGTACTTC. The full variable domain, its missing parts supplied by reference TRBV7-9 and TRBJ2-5, is DTGVSQNPRHKITKRGQNVTFRCDPISEHNRLYWYRQTLGQGPEFLTYFQNEAQLEKSRLLSDRFSAERPKGSFSTLEIQRTEQGDSAMYLCASSLGGKGIETQYFGPGTRLLVL.

V and J are TRBV14 and TRBJ2-7, with 12 bases aligning to TRBD1. Germline V lookup: CDR1 SGHDN, CDR2 FVKESK. Losses at the gene ends were 1 base for V and 5 bases for J; bases not matched to a gene: 6. The CDR3 totals 16 residues. Written as DNA, the CDR3 is TGTGCCAGCAGCCAAGTAAATGGGACAGGGGGCCACGAGCAGTACTTC. It yields the protein CASSQVNGTGGHEQYF.

The chain recombines TRBV4-3 with TRBJ2-7; TRBD2 might be the D (6 bases). This CDR3 has 18 residues. Germline values: CDR1 LGHNA, CDR2 YSLEER. Trimming pared 6 bases from V and 1 base from J, leaving 25 bases between. The CDR3 coding sequence is TGCGCCAGCAGTCCGCAGTGGGGGGAGCCGCTTCGGTCCTACGAGCAGTACTTC. It yields the protein CASSPQWGEPLRSYEQYF.

In its sample, this clone was seen a few times. V and J are TRBV29-1 and TRBJ1-1; D unclear. Per germline, CDR1 SQVTM and CDR2 ANQGSEA. CDR3 length: 12 residues. Trimming took off 6 bases at V and 1 base at J, with 9 bases between the two ends. CDR3 coding DNA: TGCAGCGTCCTTGGAGAGAACACTGAAGCTTTCTTT. Translating it yields CSVLGENTEAFF.

The V and J genes are TRBV27 and TRBJ1-4; a weak D match, TRBD1 (5 bases). Trimming took off 2 bases at V and 3 bases at J, with 19 bases between the two ends. This CDR3 is built from 18 residues. The V gene's germline CDR1 is MNHEY and CDR2 SMNVEV (reference sequence). CDR3 amino acids: CASSLRFPMGGANEKLFF. CDR3 nucleotides: TGTGCCAGCAGTTTACGCTTCCCCATGGGAGGGGCTAATGAAAAACTGTTTTTT.

In this sample, this clone turned up a few times. The rearrangement uses TRBV4-3 and TRBJ2-1; D is perhaps TRBD2 (6 bases). This CDR3 comprises 15 residues. V was pared by 1 base and J by 6 bases, with 13 bases between. Germline lookup yields CDR1 LGHNA and CDR2 YSLEER. This CDR3 is CASSQAYEGGNEQFF. CDR3 nucleotides: TGCGCCAGCAGCCAAGCGTATGAGGGAGGCAATGAGCAGTTCTTC.

There are a few counts of this clone. The chain employs TRBV19 and TRBJ1-4, with TRBD1 matching over 7 bases. Germline lookup yields CDR1 LNHDA and CDR2 SQIVND (reference sequence). This CDR3 has 16 amino acids. The ends lost 5 bases at V and 8 bases at J; junction bases unmatched: 14. CDR3 in amino acids: CASSLLTPQGIEKLFF. The CDR3 DNA sequence: TGTGCCAGTAGTCTCCTAACTCCACAGGGGATCGAAAAACTGTTTTTT.

This chain links TRBV7-2 with TRBJ2-3; weak D call: TRBD2 (5 bases). This CDR3 has 13 amino acids. Germline-derived CDR1 and CDR2 are SGHTA and FQGNSA. With 5 bases removed from V and 6 bases from J, the gap between germline ends came to 12 bases. As DNA, the CDR3 is TGTGCCAGCAGCCACCGGGATGTGGATACGCAGTATTTT. This gives the protein CASSHRDVDTQYF.

The chain uses TRBV19 and TRBJ1-5, with no clear D. CDR3 length: 16 residues. Trimming cost V 1 base and J 3 bases, with 13 bases left between them. Germline V gene data show CDR1 as LNHDA and CDR2 as SQIVND (reference sequence). In DNA, the CDR3 is TGTGCCAGTAGTATAGGATCGGGGAAATACAATCAGCCCCAGCATTTT. Translation: CASSIGSGKYNQPQHF.

This chain connects TRBV10-3 to TRBJ2-1; 8 bases align to TRBD2. V lost 10 bases, J lost 1 base, and 12 bases stayed unmatched. The germline V gene has CDR1 ENHRY and CDR2 SYGVKD. CDR3 size: 16 residues. The CDR3 region is CATGGAGVVSYNEQFF. In DNA, the CDR3 is TGTGCCACCGGGGGGGCGGGAGTAGTGTCCTACAATGAGCAGTTCTTC.

The table lists this clone with a count of one. The rearrangement uses TRBV5-1 and TRBJ2-3; 11 bases are shared with TRBD2. With 3 bases clipped from V and 2 bases from J, the junction kept 14 bases outside the gene matches. The germline V gene has CDR1 SGHRS and CDR2 YFSETQ. This CDR3 is built from 19 residues. In DNA, the CDR3 is TGCGCCAGCAGCTCACGAGGACTAGCGGGTGGGACCAACACAGATACGCAGTATTTT. Encoded protein: CASSSRGLAGGTNTDTQYF. Looking up the rest from reference TRBV5-1 and TRBJ2-3 gives the full variable domain: KAGVTQTPRYLIKTRGQQVTLSCSPISGHRSVSWYQQTPGQGLQFLFEYFSETQRNKGNFPGRFSGRQFSNSRSEMNVSTLELGDSALYLCASSSRGLAGGTNTDTQYFGPGTRLTVL.

The V and J genes are TRBV5-6 and TRBJ1-1; D is unclear. Germline-derived CDR1 and CDR2 are SGHDT and YYEEEE. With 2 bases removed from V and 4 bases from J, the gap between germline ends came to 9 bases. CDR3 length equals 13 residues. CDR3 sequence (DNA): TGTGCCAGCAGCTTCATCCGTAGCACTGAAGCTTTCTTT. Protein sequence: CASSFIRSTEAFF.

The table lists this clone with a few counts. The chain combines TRBV7-3 with TRBJ2-3; 8 nucleotides line up with TRBD2. CDR1 is SGHTA and CDR2 is FQGTGA in the germline V gene. The CDR3 runs to 16 residues. After removal of 5 bases from V and 0 bases from J, the junction contained 7 bases not matched to a gene. This chain's CDR3 is CASSDQTSASTDTQYF. The CDR3 DNA is TGTGCCAGCAGCGACCAGACTAGCGCTAGCACAGATACGCAGTATTTT.

The V and J genes are TRBV29-1 and TRBJ1-2, with 9 bases that match TRBD1. J was trimmed by 8 bases and V by 8 bases; bases with no gene match: 9. The CDR3 has 12 amino acids. Germline V gene lookup returns CDR1 SQVTM and CDR2 ANQGSEA. The CDR3 coding sequence is TGCAGCACCCCGGACAGGGGATACGGCTACACCTTC. It codes for CSTPDRGYGYTF.

Here the CDR3 DNA reads TGTGCCAGCAGTTTCCCTCCGGGCGACAGGGCTAATGAAGCTTTCTTT. Translation: CASSFPPGDRANEAFF. The gene calls are TRBV27 and TRBJ1-1, with 7 bases matching TRBD1. The ends lost 3 bases at V and 7 bases at J; junction bases unmatched: 14. Germline CDR1 reads MNHEY; CDR2 reads SMNVEV (reference sequence). The CDR3 loop spans 16 amino acids.

There are a few counts of this clone. The rearrangement uses TRBV6-1 and TRBJ2-7, with a possible D match to TRBD1 (5 bases). The germline V gene has CDR1 MNHNS and CDR2 SASEGT. The V end lost 6 bases, the J end lost 2 bases, and 17 bases lay between the germline ends. The CDR3 consists of 15 residues. The CDR3 DNA sequence: TGTGCCAGCAGGGTAGACAGAACCCCTCCCTACGAGCAGTACTTC. This sequence encodes CASRVDRTPPYEQYF.

This sequence joins TRBV27 and TRBJ2-1; 9 positions agree with TRBD2. J lost 5 bases, V lost 5 bases, and 7 bases had no gene match. From germline, CDR1 is MNHEY and CDR2 SMNVEV (reference sequence). The CDR3 covers 15 residues. CDR3 sequence (DNA): TGTGCCAGCAGTCCCAGGGCTAGCGGGAACAATGAGCAGTTCTTC. Residues: CASSPRASGNNEQFF.